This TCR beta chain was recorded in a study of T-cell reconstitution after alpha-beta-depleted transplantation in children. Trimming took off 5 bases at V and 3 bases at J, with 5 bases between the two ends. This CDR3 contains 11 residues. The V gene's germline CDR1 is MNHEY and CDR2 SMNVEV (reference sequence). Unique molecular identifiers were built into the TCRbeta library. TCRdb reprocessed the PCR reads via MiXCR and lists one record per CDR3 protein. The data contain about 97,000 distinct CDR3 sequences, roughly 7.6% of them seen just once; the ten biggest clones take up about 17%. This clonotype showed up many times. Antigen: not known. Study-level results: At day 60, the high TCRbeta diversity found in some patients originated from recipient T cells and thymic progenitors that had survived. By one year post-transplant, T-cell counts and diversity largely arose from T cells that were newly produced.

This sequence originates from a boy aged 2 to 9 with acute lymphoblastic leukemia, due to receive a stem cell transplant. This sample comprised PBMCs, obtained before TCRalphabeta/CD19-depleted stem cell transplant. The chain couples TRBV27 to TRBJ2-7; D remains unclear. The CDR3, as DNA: TGTGCCAGCAGTGCCTTCTACGAGCAGTACTTC. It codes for CASSAFYEQYF.